This entry features one T cell receptor beta chain sequence. It has no known antigen specificity. Base-call qualities are not available, and no considerably larger clone is one nucleotide away. Taken from the germline V gene, the CDR1 and CDR2 loops are SGHVS and FNYEAQ. V and J lose 7 bases and 8 bases, and a span of 11 bases separates them. The CDR3, cysteine through phenylalanine, is 12 amino acids long. Here the CDR3 DNA is all that survives: 36 bases in frame from base 1. The cohort was made up of roughly 670 healthy bone marrow donors. At the time of sampling, every cohort member was nominally healthy, though immune exposures that went unrecorded were likely present. The donor tested CMV seropositive and was one of the 289 seropositive cohort members. A peripheral blood sample was provided by each donor, and peripheral blood mononuclear cells were used for TCR beta sequencing. Genomic DNA was extracted from the blood cell samples with the Qiagen DNeasy Blood Extraction Kit.

This specimen comes from a study of cytomegalovirus exposure and HLA in healthy donors (dated by TCRdb to between 2016 and 2019). Turning to the overall study: In an earlier analysis of 450 to 750 of the donors, under 300 Gb of sequence data and about 110 million unique TCR beta sequences from about 190 million T cells were reported. An early release that covered several hundred HLA-typed donors contained about 290 gigabases of sequencing data and tens of millions of unique TCR sequences. Among the roughly 370 genotyped donors, around 81% belonged to the genetic ancestry cluster associated with self-reported Caucasian donors. The study aimed to test whether signatures of past pathogen exposure could be identified by cataloging public T cell receptors. The study used immunosequencing to profile the T cell repertoires of several hundred subjects and linked those repertoires to cytomegalovirus serostatus. A separate validation cohort of some 130 different subjects was used in addition to the roughly 700-subject first cohort. To predict cytomegalovirus infection status, the study brought together high-throughput TCR immunosequencing, statistical association of individual TCRs with disease status, and machine learning. A later analysis re-analyzed previously published TCR beta repertoires from 550 to 700 donors and added high-resolution HLA genotyping to study TCR occurrence patterns. The later analysis used no new phenotypic data to find candidate immune exposures, relying instead on TCR beta sequences and their occurrence across donors. To decide whether each TCR beta V gene segment behaved as functional or pseudogenic, an earlier analysis of fewer than 750 of the donors relied on high-throughput TCR beta sequencing. Donor age, sex, ethnicity and CMV serostatus were collected together with the repertoire data. A later genetic analysis took genome-wide SNP genotypes for about 65% of the 666 donors and used that subset as a discovery cohort. Every repertoire in the discovery cohort had been generated on one and the same sequencing platform. Class I and class II HLA loci were covered by the typing at four-digit resolution. Typing coverage varied by locus: roughly 629-640 donors for A, B, C, DRB1 and DQB1; approximately 560 for DQA1; approximately 570 for DPA1; under 490 for DPB1. Because of strong linkage in the cohort, roughly five DR-DQ haplotypes were treated as single units for association and clustering. Among a few hundred genotyped donors of the cohort, an average of approximately 230,000 unique TCR beta nucleotide sequences were sequenced per donor, roughly a sixth of them non-productive. Results the study describes overall, beyond this receptor: Most CMV-associated TCR beta chains appeared to be HLA-restricted in a later analysis, and the HLA associations seemed to be driven largely by CMV exposure. Broadly in line with IMGT annotations, most TCR beta V segments showed up in productive rearrangements about 87% or about 30% of the time in an earlier analysis of 587 of the donors. In a later genetic analysis, a missense DCLRE1C variant was associated with V-gene and J-gene trimming of TCR beta chains, and the association was replicated in an independent cohort. Strong co-occurrence of HLA alleles, especially DR and DQ, made assigning TCR associations to individual alleles difficult. Some IMGT-functional V segments, including TRBV6-2 and TRBV6-3, could not be told apart with the 87-base-pair reads, so those segments were excluded. Linkage disequilibrium might explain the correlated functional status among segregating V segments, but an unknown experimental factor could not be excluded. At a false discovery rate of 0.05, a later analysis linked 16,000 or so TCR beta sequences to specific HLA alleles. A few of the identified cytomegalovirus-associated TCR beta chains were confirmed in vitro to be specific for cytomegalovirus antigens. In a later analysis, HLA-associated TCR beta chains showed more clonal expansion and lower generation probabilities than non-associated chains that were equally common. According to a later genetic analysis, donors in an Asian-associated ancestry cluster had fewer N-insertions in productive TCRs than the approximately 690-donor mean. Cytomegalovirus status was reported to be diagnosed by the classifier with high specificity and sensitivity in both the original and validation cohorts. The study listed 164 TCR beta chains as associated with cytomegalovirus. In this cohort, only TCR beta chains were sequenced, and detectable features were limited by the absence of alpha or paired-chain data. Immune exposure information for the cohort was limited to CMV serostatus. A further reported finding was that TCR beta sequences accurately predicted the HLA-A and HLA-B alleles for most subjects in the first cohort. According to the authors, the approach could potentially be generalized to other disease states and immunological phenotypes. The earlier analysis of fewer than 750 of the donors excluded roughly 16 rarely observed V segments, including chromosome 9 orphons, because counts were too low. Because HLA typing was unavailable for some donors at each locus, only the typed subset was used in association tests. A later analysis found that TCR association rates varied across HLA loci, with DRB1 alleles showing the most associated TCRs and HLA-C alleles the fewest. Across donors, most TCR sequences were observed very rarely, whereas some public TCRs were present in many individuals. The presence/absence analyses assumed that sequencing depth was roughly uniform across donors, and that assumption may not be true. A cluster of highly shared sequence variants was judged likely to represent a technical artifact of the sequencing pipeline. A later analysis reported that several top co-occurrence clusters appeared linked to parvovirus B19, influenza, CMV and Epstein-Barr virus.

The library was produced with the immunoSEQ multiplex PCR assay. For the multiplex PCR, a mixture combining 60 forward primers for TCR Vbeta segments and 13 reverse primers for TCR Jbeta segments was used. A multiplex PCR assay on genomic DNA amplified the CDR3 region of rearranged TCR beta genes. On the Illumina HiSeq System, the amplified TCR beta libraries were sequenced as 87-base-pair reads. On the authors' methods: A later analysis counted approximately 76 million unique TCR beta chains across the 550 to 700 repertoires, and 9.5 million to 11 million of these chains were shared by at least two donors. A nearest-neighbor algorithm error-corrected the raw reads and collapsed the reads into unique sequences, merging closely related sequences to remove PCR and sequencing errors. V, D and J gene segments were assigned by aligning CDR3 sequences to IMGT reference sequences. Each retained sequence needed at least a six-nucleotide match to both a V gene segment and a J gene segment. Rearrangements were classified as productive when the CDR3 lacked stop codons and remained in frame with V and J, and all other rearrangements were classified as non-productive. Following IMGT convention, CDR3 was defined as the stretch from the second conserved V-encoded cysteine up to the conserved J-encoded phenylalanine. Sequences without an unambiguous match to a single V gene segment were excluded from the earlier analysis of about 600 of the donors. In an earlier analysis of a few hundred of the donors, V segments were called functional above 56.7% productive rearrangements and were called segregating when the between-donor standard deviation exceeded 5%. A statistical classification framework was built to diagnose cytomegalovirus status from the catalog of TCR beta chain sequences. In a later analysis, TCR nucleotide sequences were compared against IMGT/GENE-DB human TR gene sequences so that V and J genes could be assigned. The TCRdist pipeline was used in a later analysis to assign CDR3 sequences and most-parsimonious VDJ recombination scenarios. In a later analysis, every TCR beta chain was defined by the combination of its CDR3 amino acid sequence and its V-gene family, and reads without a unique V-gene family were dropped. To address suspected cross-contamination and a sequencing artifact, a later analysis removed 592 highly shared, low-generation-probability nucleotide sequences. A later analysis calculated a clonal expansion index for each public chain from normalized within-repertoire ranks of inferred template counts. In a later analysis, generation probabilities were computed with a VDJ recombination model fitted to out-of-frame rearrangements, and the resulting probabilities were checked against IGoR. In a later analysis, hypergeometric tests were used to score TCR-TCR, TCR-HLA and TCR-CMV co-occurrence, with a repertoire-size bias correction applied to TCR pairs. False discovery rates were estimated in a later analysis by permuting HLA or CMV assignments 20 times. In a later analysis, co-occurring TCRs were grouped with DBSCAN, and TCRdist sequence similarity was added when clustering was performed within HLA-allele-positive subsets. Co-occurrence clustering excluded repertoires with fewer than 30,000 or more than 120,000 public chains, plus five with anomalous nucleotide sharing. This immuneACCESS table, as held by TCRdb, lists in-frame sequences with V and J called but not all clones. Of the missing ones, under half trace to an unresolved V gene in checked studies; the others have no known cause. V and J calls and clone size are copied from that table; D and trimming were computed from the DNA. The sample table shows under 200,000 clones, and roughly 77% are seen once. 3.4% of the sample goes to the ten largest clones.

Sequencing was carried out using PBMCs. The V gene is TRBV7-6 and the J gene is TRBJ2-2, and TRBD2 may be the D gene, going by 6 matching bases. The sequence came from a man aged 35 to 55 in good health and CMV-seropositive. The CDR3 region reads CASTLGGGELFF. At the DNA level, the sequence is TGTGCCAGCACGCTGGGGGGTGGGGAGCTGTTTTTT.